Each of the 3 T cell receptor beta chains below was sequenced from the same sample in a study of CD8 T cells in ankylosing spondylitis. Using its own MiXCR run on the 5' RACE reads, TCRdb lists one record per CDR3 protein. The sample has 200,000 to 250,000 distinct CDR3 sequences, around a tenth seen once. Sequenced input: blood, either unsorted or a sorted T cell fraction (not recorded which). The receptors were gathered from a male donor with ankylosing spondylitis or in good health (not recorded which).

In its sample, this clonotype was seen a few times. The CDR3 here is CASSSATGGKYNEQFF. CDR3 in DNA: TGTGCCAGCAGTTCTGCGACAGGGGGCAAATACAATGAGCAGTTCTTC. The chain combines TRBV6-5 with TRBJ2-1; 10 bases line up with TRBD1. Germline V gene sequence: CDR1 MNHEY, CDR2 SVGAGI. V was clipped by 4 bases and J by 4 bases; unmatched bases: 7. The CDR3 spans 16 residues.

The table lists this clonotype with a few counts. The chain joins TRBV25-1 to TRBJ1-6; 9 bases agree with TRBD1. After removal of 2 bases from V and 7 bases from J, the junction contained 9 bases not matched to a gene. Germline CDR1 MGHDK, CDR2 SYGVNS. CDR3 length: 17 residues. CDR3 in amino acids: CASSESWPGQGNSPLHF. The CDR3 coding sequence is TGTGCCAGCAGTGAAAGTTGGCCGGGACAGGGCAATTCACCCCTCCACTTT.

This clonotype was seen ten or more times. The V call is TRBV25-1, the J call TRBJ2-1; 12 bases line up with TRBD2. Per germline, CDR1 MGHDK and CDR2 SYGVNS. The trim removed 1 base at V and 5 bases at J, leaving 3 bases unmatched. The CDR3 is 16 residues long. The chain's CDR3 is CASSELTSGSHNEQFF. Here the CDR3 DNA reads TGTGCCAGCAGTGAATTGACTAGCGGGAGCCACAATGAGCAGTTCTTC.